This T cell receptor (beta chain) was documented in a study of blood T cell repertoires in COVID-19 (dated by TCRdb to 2020 to 2022). Study-level background: Samples covering the acute and convalescent phases of COVID-19 were provided by collaborators in the United States, Italy and Spain. The material from the prospective study consisted of cDNA or gDNA derived from T cells, B-cell-depleted T cells, or PBMCs. Subjects who had been exposed to COVID-19, were actively infected with it, or had recovered from it provided the deeply sampled blood TCRbeta repertoires that made up the dataset. A freely available public database, intended as a resource for researchers studying the immune response to SARS-CoV-2, is where the repertoires were released. Samples were obtained from the ongoing ImmuneRACE study (first 160 participants) and from 1,000 to 1,500 subjects provided by 6 global collaborators. Nearly every sample came with metadata listing a de-identified subject ID, COVID-19 status, age in years and sex. Where available, HLA class I and class II types were obtained from metadata supplied by the sample provider rather than from assay-based typing. Here is what the overall study found, with its caveats: How much clinical and demographic metadata was included differed by source and by participant, and the metadata was provided uncurated.

The immunoSEQ Assay, a bias-controlled multiplex PCR, was used to amplify TCRbeta CDR3 regions from genomic DNA. On the authors' methods: The number of nucleated cells in each sample was estimated from the amplification of reference gene primers within the assay. To quantify the absolute abundance of each unique TCRbeta CDR3 rearrangement, sequence reads were collapsed and filtered. For each sample, productive Simpson clonality was calculated as the square root of Simpson's diversity index over productive rearrangements. Held by TCRdb, this immuneACCESS table contains in-frame sequences only and omits some clones. Under half of the omission traces to an unresolved V gene where checked; the cause of the rest is unknown. The DNA gave D and trimming, while V, J and clone size come from that table. This sample comprises 100,000 to 150,000 clones, approximately 90% of them detected only once. The ten largest clones add up to 9% to 12% of the sample.

This clone was counted a single time. It lacks a known antigen. Base qualities are not recorded, but no much larger clone differs from it by a single base. Each collaborating institution followed its own protocols to collect whole blood in K2EDTA tubes. Collaborator samples were shipped for TCRbeta analysis as frozen whole blood, isolated PBMCs, or DNA extracted from either sample type. From the cysteine up to the phenylalanine, the CDR3 has a length of 14 residues. Just the 42-base CDR3 DNA is kept, in frame starting at base 1. Per the germline V gene, SQVTM is the CDR1 and ANQGSEA is the CDR2. Trimming leaves V shorter by 4 bases and J shorter by 1 base, with the junction holding 4 bases beyond the gene matches.

Specimen: peripheral blood. This TCR was recovered from a man aged 45-65 years with acute or convalescent COVID-19. The rearrangement joined TRBV29-1 to TRBJ2-5; TRBD2 aligns with 9 central bases. In nucleotide form, the sequence is TGCAGCGTTGTGAGCGGGGGGTCCCAAGAGACCCAGTACTTC. The translation is CSVVSGGSQETQYF.